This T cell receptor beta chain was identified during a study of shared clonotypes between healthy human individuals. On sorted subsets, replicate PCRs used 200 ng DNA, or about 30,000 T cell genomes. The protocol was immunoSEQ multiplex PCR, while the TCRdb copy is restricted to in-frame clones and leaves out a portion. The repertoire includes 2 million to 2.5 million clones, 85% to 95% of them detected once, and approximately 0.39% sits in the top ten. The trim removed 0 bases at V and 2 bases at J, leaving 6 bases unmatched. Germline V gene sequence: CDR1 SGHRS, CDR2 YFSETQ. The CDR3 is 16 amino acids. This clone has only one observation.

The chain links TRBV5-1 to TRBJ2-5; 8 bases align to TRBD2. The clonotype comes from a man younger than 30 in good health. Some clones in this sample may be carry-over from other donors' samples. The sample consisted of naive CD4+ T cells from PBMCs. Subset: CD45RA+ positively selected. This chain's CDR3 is CASSLGASGPQETQYF. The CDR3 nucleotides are TGCGCCAGCAGCTTGGGGGCTAGCGGGCCTCAAGAGACCCAGTACTTC.